The 8 T cell receptor beta chains listed next were all sequenced from one sample in a study of cytomegalovirus exposure and HLA in healthy donors. Primers: 60 Vbeta forward and 13 Jbeta reverse. Only in-frame clones appear in the TCRdb table, and some are missing; sequencing was by immunoSEQ multiplex PCR. The sample contains under 200,000 clones, 80% of which appear only once. The sequencing sample was made of PBMCs. These receptors all stem from a woman aged 50 to 60 in good health and CMV-seropositive.

The V call is TRBV11-2, the J call TRBJ2-7; D might be TRBD1 (6 bases). The germline CDR1 and CDR2 sequences are SGHAT and FQNNGV. The CDR3 runs to 15 residues. With 0 bases removed from V and 3 bases from J, the gap between germline ends came to 12 bases. CDR3 nucleotides: TGTGCCAGCAGCTTAGAGCCAGGGGCGGGCTACGAGCAGTACTTC. Its translation: CASSLEPGAGYEQYF.

The J gene is TRBJ2-5, the V gene TRBV15; 9 nucleotides match TRBD1. This CDR3 is 16 amino acids long. V was pared by 0 bases and J by 4 bases, with 6 bases of the junction left unmatched. Germline CDR1 LNHNV, CDR2 YYDKDF (reference sequence). The CDR3 loop reads CATSRDRDRERETQYF. The CDR3 nucleotides read TGTGCCACCAGCAGAGATCGGGACAGGGAAAGAGAGACCCAGTACTTC.

This chain uses TRBV11-2 with TRBJ1-6; D is unresolved. The V end lost 1 base, the J end lost 7 bases, and 5 bases lay between the germline ends. Germline V CDR1 and CDR2: SGHAT, FQNNGV. The CDR3 spans 13 residues. The CDR3 reads CASSLAENSPLHF. The CDR3 DNA is TGTGCCAGCAGCTTAGCCGAGAATTCACCCCTCCACTTT.

This chain joins TRBV5-6 and TRBJ1-1; TRBD1 might be the D (5 bases). This CDR3 spans 11 amino acids. Germline values: CDR1 SGHDT, CDR2 YYEEEE. Trimming left V 0 bases short and J 8 bases short, with 5 bases between. CDR3 nucleotides: TGTGCCAGCAGCTTGGACAGGGAAGCTTTCTTT. Amino acid sequence: CASSLDREAFF.

The chain links TRBV6-6 to TRBJ1-5, with D hard to call. Germline V lookup: CDR1 MNHNY, CDR2 SVGAGI (reference sequence). V lost 6 bases, J lost 11 bases, and 14 bases lay in between. The CDR3 is 12 residues long. The CDR3: CASSENSEAQHF. In nucleotides, the CDR3 is TGTGCCAGCAGCGAGAATTCTGAGGCCCAGCATTTT.

V usage is TRBV7-9 and J usage is TRBJ1-2, with 10 bases fitting TRBD1. This CDR3 is 16 amino acids long. Germline loops: CDR1 SEHNR, CDR2 FQNEAQ (reference sequence). Unmatched junction bases numbered 10, after V lost 5 bases and J lost 4 bases. The CDR3 sequence: CASSADRTGGGYGYTF. CDR3 bases: TGTGCCAGCAGCGCCGATCGGACAGGGGGAGGCTATGGCTACACCTTC.

The genes are TRBV18 and TRBJ2-7; 11 positions agree with TRBD1. There are 13 residues in the CDR3. The ends lost 6 bases at V and 6 bases at J; junction bases unmatched: 4. Germline CDR1 reads KGHSH; CDR2 reads LQKENI. CDR3 sequence: CASSRDRGSEQYF. The CDR3 DNA follows: TGTGCCAGCTCGCGGGACAGGGGGAGCGAGCAGTACTTC.

V is TRBV5-5 and J is TRBJ2-1, with 8 bases fitting TRBD2. The CDR3 runs to 17 residues. The germline V gene has CDR1 SGHKS and CDR2 YYEKEE (reference sequence). Trimming cost V 0 bases and J 0 bases; bases outside gene matches: 5. The CDR3 is CASSLVAGGLSYNEQFF. The CDR3, as DNA: TGTGCCAGCAGCTTGGTGGCGGGAGGCCTCTCCTACAATGAGCAGTTCTTC. Combining the CDR3 with reference TRBV5-5 and TRBJ2-1 gives the whole variable domain DAGVTQSPTHLIKTRGQQVTLRCSPISGHKSVSWYQQVLGQGPQFIFQYYEKEERGRGNFPDRFSARQFPNYSSELNVNALLLGDSALYLCASSLVAGGLSYNEQFFGPGTRLTVL.